The entry below describes one T cell receptor (beta chain). The specificity of this receptor is unknown. Per-nucleotide qualities are absent, and no much larger clonotype sits a single base away. This record comes from a study of T cell clones after liver transplantation (dated by TCRdb to the late 2010s). For context, the study as a whole: The samples were obtained from ITN030ST, a randomized trial that attempted immunosuppression withdrawal within 2 years after liver transplantation. Tolerance meant complete immunosuppression withdrawal for at least one year without liver enzymes rising beyond twice the upper limit of normal. The subjects received no induction therapy and were kept on standard immunosuppression until randomization at 12-24 months post-transplant. Donor-reactive T cell clones were identified by TCRbeta sequencing after a pre-transplant mixed lymphocyte reaction and then tracked in post-transplant blood. The studied cohort comprised 8 liver transplant recipients, 3 classified as tolerant and 5 as non-tolerant. Blood samples were collected pre-transplant, pre-randomization before withdrawal, and post-randomization after either full withdrawal or failed withdrawal. Third party-reactive TCRbeta sequences from pre-transplant MLRs were also identified as an antigen-independent comparator for donor-reactive sequences. Three of the eight recipients were HCV-positive; the others were transplanted for non-autoimmune, non-viral indications.

Unstimulated PBMCs, after thawing, were stained for CD3, CD4 and CD8 and then FACS-sorted into CD3+CD4+ and CD3+CD8+ populations. All 8 studied subjects were randomized to immunosuppression withdrawal. Genomic DNA was isolated with the Qiagen DNeasy Blood and Tissue Kit. General conclusions and limits of the study: When repertoire turnover was taken into account, detection of donor-reactive sequences was significantly reduced in 7 of 8 subjects for CD4 and in 8 of 8 subjects for CD8. Donor-reactive sequences decreased more than third party-reactive sequences, which suggests partial antigen-specific deletion that was not related to withdrawal success. The conclusions were preliminary, being limited by small, heterogeneous patient numbers and by non-standardized post-transplant time points. Low numbers of available donor cells limited the measurable donor-reactive repertoire in a couple of subjects. A significant post-transplant decrease in circulating donor-reactive CD4 TCRbeta sequences was observed in most of the 8 subjects, irrespective of tolerance or HCV status. Since no allograft tissue specimens were available, donor-reactive T cells may have migrated into the graft instead of being deleted.

According to the germline V gene (reference sequence), CDR1 reads LNHDA and CDR2 reads SQIVND. The CDR3 numbers 16 residues from cysteine through phenylalanine. Here the CDR3 DNA is all that survives: 48 bases in frame from base 1. At the junction V is shortened by 7 bases and J by 1 base; bases outside the gene matches: 10. High-throughput TCRbeta CDR3 sequencing of frozen genomic DNA was performed by immunoSEQ, including PCR amplification, mapping, bias correction and internal controls. Regarding the original processing steps: Productive rearrangements were kept, and unique TCRbeta sequences were defined by CDR3 nucleotide sequence plus V and J gene. Donor-reactive sequences required at least 5-fold expansion in CFSE-low cells versus unstimulated pre-transplant cells and at least 0.01% frequency. Minimum frequency thresholds were set for each subject based on the unstimulated sample with the lowest template count, ensuring at least 90% detection power. Jensen-Shannon divergence between the top 1000 TCRbeta sequences after and before transplant was used to measure repertoire turnover. Changes in detection of donor-reactive sequences were tested with two-sided Fisher's exact tests. The table comes from immuneACCESS by way of TCRdb, which keeps in-frame sequences with V and J called. Part of the clones is missing from these tables; in studies checked, under half for an unresolved V gene and the rest for unknown reasons. V, J and clone size reflect that table, while D and trimming were determined from the DNA. The sample profile shows tens of thousands of clones; 70% to 85% of them were found once. About 0.45% of the sample is held by the ten biggest clonotypes.

This sequence uses TRBV19 and TRBJ2-1, and 7 bases in between align with TRBD2. The TCR originated in a human patient who received a liver transplant. Some T cells may be donor cells from the graft after a transplant. Sequenced here: CD4+ T cells from blood, sampled about 46 months after liver transplant. Read as DNA, the sequence is TGTGCCAGTAAAGAGAGCGGGACCACGTCCTACAATGAGCAGTTCTTC. This sequence encodes CASKESGTTSYNEQFF.